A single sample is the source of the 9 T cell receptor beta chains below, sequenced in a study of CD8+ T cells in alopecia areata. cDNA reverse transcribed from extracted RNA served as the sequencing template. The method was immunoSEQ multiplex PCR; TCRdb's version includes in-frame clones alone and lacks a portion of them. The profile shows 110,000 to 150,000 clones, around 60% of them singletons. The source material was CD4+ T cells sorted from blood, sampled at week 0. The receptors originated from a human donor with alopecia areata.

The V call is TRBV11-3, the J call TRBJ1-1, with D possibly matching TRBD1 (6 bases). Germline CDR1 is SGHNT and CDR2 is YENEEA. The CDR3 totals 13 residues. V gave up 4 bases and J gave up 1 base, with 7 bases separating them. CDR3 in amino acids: CASSSQGNTEAFF. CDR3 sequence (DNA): TGTGCCAGCAGCTCACAGGGGAACACTGAAGCTTTCTTT.

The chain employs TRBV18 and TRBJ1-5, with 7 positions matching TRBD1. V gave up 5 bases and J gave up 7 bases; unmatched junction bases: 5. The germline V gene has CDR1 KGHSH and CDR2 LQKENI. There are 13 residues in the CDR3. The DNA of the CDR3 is TGTGCCAGCTCATCGGACAGGTCGCAGCCCCAGCATTTT. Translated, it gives CASSSDRSQPQHF.

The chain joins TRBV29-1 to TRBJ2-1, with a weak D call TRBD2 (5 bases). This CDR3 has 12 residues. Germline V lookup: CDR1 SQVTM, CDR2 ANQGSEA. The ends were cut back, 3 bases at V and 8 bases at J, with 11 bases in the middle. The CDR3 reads CSVDRGSDEQFF. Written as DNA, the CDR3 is TGCAGCGTTGATCGGGGTTCGGATGAGCAGTTCTTC.

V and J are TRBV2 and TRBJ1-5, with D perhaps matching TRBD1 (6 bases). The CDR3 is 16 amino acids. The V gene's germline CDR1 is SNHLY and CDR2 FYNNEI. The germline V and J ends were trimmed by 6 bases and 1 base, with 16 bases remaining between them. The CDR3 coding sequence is TGTGCCAGCAGAAACGGGGGCAGTAGCAGCAATCAGCCCCAGCATTTT. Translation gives CASRNGGSSSNQPQHF.

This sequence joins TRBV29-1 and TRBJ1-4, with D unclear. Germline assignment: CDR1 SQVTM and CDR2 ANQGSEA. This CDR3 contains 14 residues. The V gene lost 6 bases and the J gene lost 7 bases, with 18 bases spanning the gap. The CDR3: CSVMARRSSEKLFF. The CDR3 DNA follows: TGCAGCGTGATGGCTAGGAGGAGTAGTGAAAAACTGTTTTTT.

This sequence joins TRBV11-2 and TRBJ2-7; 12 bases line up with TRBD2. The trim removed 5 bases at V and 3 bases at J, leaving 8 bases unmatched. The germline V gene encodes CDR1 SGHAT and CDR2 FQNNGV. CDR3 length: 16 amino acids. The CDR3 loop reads CASSTRLAGDYYEQYF. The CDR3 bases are TGTGCCAGCAGCACAAGACTAGCGGGGGATTACTACGAGCAGTACTTC.

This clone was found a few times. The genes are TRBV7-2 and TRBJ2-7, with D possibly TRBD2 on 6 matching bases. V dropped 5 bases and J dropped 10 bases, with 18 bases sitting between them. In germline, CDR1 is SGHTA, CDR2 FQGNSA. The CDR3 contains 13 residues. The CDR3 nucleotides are TGTGCCAGCAGCGAACCGGGACTCCAAGCACAGTACTTC. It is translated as CASSEPGLQAQYF.

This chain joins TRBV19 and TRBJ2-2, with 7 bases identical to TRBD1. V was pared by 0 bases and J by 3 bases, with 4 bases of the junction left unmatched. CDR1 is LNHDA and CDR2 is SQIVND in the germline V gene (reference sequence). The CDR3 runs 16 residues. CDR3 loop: CASSIEGGAYTGELFF. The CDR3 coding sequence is TGTGCCAGTAGTATAGAAGGGGGCGCGTACACCGGGGAGCTGTTTTTT.

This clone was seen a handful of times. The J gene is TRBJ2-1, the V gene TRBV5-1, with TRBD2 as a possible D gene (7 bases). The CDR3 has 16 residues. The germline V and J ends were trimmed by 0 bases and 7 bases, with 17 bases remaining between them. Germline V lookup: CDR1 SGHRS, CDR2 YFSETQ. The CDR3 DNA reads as TGCGCCAGCAGCTTGGATCCGGCGGGGGCTACGAATGAGCAGTTCTTC. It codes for CASSLDPAGATNEQFF.